This T cell receptor (beta chain) was identified during a study of neoadjuvant nivolumab and ipilimumab in lung cancer. Overall study findings and caveats: Higher pretherapy blood TCR richness went with higher resected-tumor richness.

As to this clone: Its antigen is as yet unknown.

Measured with immunoSEQ multiplex PCR; TCRdb has only the in-frame clones, and not every one. Of 30,000 to 35,000 clones listed, about 92% are singletons. Germline CDR1 reads MNHNS; CDR2 reads SASEGT. This CDR3 region has 14 residues. After removal of 7 bases from V and 10 bases from J, the junction contained 8 bases not matched to a gene. The receptor was isolated from an adult with non-small cell lung cancer. Sample: peripheral blood, taken after neoadjuvant nivolumab, alone or with ipilimumab, at or shortly before surgery. This chain links TRBV6-1 with TRBJ2-1; the match to TRBD2 covers 12 bases. CDR3 region: CASKRLAGAGEQFF. CDR3 nucleotides: TGTGCCAGCAAGCGACTAGCGGGAGCTGGGGAGCAGTTCTTC.